These 17 T cell receptor beta chains were all obtained from the same sample, sequenced in a study of shared clonotypes between healthy human individuals. Sequencing was performed with immunoSEQ multiplex PCR; in TCRdb, only in-frame clones are kept and a portion is missing. The sample consists of fewer than 1.8 million clones, less than 99% of them appearing once. Sequencing input: naive CD4+ T cells sorted from blood. Indicated subset: CD45RA+ positively selected. The receptors come from a man aged 25 to 45 in good health.

V and J are TRBV28 and TRBJ2-1; TRBD2 might be the D (5 bases). Germline V gene lookup returns CDR1 MDHEN and CDR2 SYDVKM. This CDR3 is built from 12 residues. V was clipped by 6 bases and J by 9 bases, with 12 bases between them. CDR3 sequence: CASRALASEQFF. As DNA, the CDR3 is TGTGCCAGCAGGGCCCTAGCCAGTGAGCAGTTCTTC.

The chain is built from TRBV18 and TRBJ2-1; 11 nucleotides agree with TRBD2. The J segment lost 2 bases and the V segment lost 3 bases, leaving 12 bases of the junction unmatched. This CDR3 region has 19 residues. The germline gives CDR1 KGHSH, CDR2 LQKENI. The CDR3 is CASSPGITSGSPAYNEQFF. DNA for the CDR3: TGTGCCAGCTCACCCGGAATTACTAGCGGGAGTCCGGCCTACAATGAGCAGTTCTTC.

The chain links TRBV28 to TRBJ2-4; tentatively, D is TRBD2 (6 bases). Trimming cost V 5 bases and J 0 bases, with 11 bases left between them. Per the germline V gene, CDR1 is MDHEN and CDR2 is SYDVKM. There are 15 residues in the CDR3. The CDR3, as DNA: TGTGCCAGCAGTCTCGGGAGAGTAGCCAAAAACATTCAGTACTTC. Amino acids: CASSLGRVAKNIQYF.

This chain uses TRBV14 with TRBJ1-2, with 7 bases identical to TRBD1. Germline loops: CDR1 SGHDN, CDR2 FVKESK. This CDR3 spans 14 amino acids. V trimming: 0 bases; J trimming: 8 bases; junction bases outside the gene matches: 6. The CDR3 nucleotides are TGTGCCAGCAGCCAAGATTGGCAGGGGGGCGGCTACACCTTC. It encodes CASSQDWQGGGYTF.

The rearrangement links TRBV2 to TRBJ2-5; TRBD1 agrees at 10 bases. The CDR3 has 14 amino acids. V lost 4 bases and J lost 4; bases outside the gene matches: 3. The germline V gene encodes CDR1 SNHLY and CDR2 FYNNEI. In DNA, the CDR3 is TGTGCCAGCAGTGGAGGACAGGGGGTAGAGACCCAGTACTTC. Translation gives CASSGGQGVETQYF.

Comment on this clone: The sample has other DNA sequences that encode this CDR3 too. This chain uses TRBV9 with TRBJ2-7; D unresolved. The CDR3 length is 15 residues. Trimming took 0 bases from V and 0 from J, leaving 10 bases between them. CDR1 is SGDLS and CDR2 is YYNGEE in the germline V gene. The CDR3 region is CASSVGPRSSYEQYF. CDR3 bases: TGTGCCAGCAGCGTAGGACCGAGGAGCTCCTACGAGCAGTACTTC.

About this clone: Within the sample, other DNA sequences also encode this same CDR3. The gene calls are TRBV27 and TRBJ1-1; 8 positions agree with TRBD1. The junction had 6 bases not matched to a gene; V was cut back by 5 bases and J by 4 bases. Germline lookup yields CDR1 MNHEY and CDR2 SMNVEV (reference sequence). CDR3 length: 14 amino acids. CDR3 nucleotide sequence: TGTGCCAGCAGTCGACAGGGGAGGGCCACTGAAGCTTTCTTT. It encodes CASSRQGRATEAFF.

The rearrangement joins TRBV6-1 to TRBJ2-1; D is perhaps TRBD2 (5 bases). The germline V gene has CDR1 MNHNS and CDR2 SASEGT. The ends were cut back, 2 bases at V and 2 bases at J, with 10 bases in the middle. The CDR3 extends over 15 amino acids. CDR3 sequence (DNA): TGTGCCAGCAGTGAATGGGTACTAGCCTACAATGAGCAGTTCTTC. It specifies CASSEWVLAYNEQFF.

This clone was picked up one time. This chain joins TRBV2 and TRBJ2-7, with 8 bases lining up with TRBD2. The CDR3 has 14 residues. V dropped 7 bases and J dropped 5; count of bases not matched to a gene: 10. Germline V CDR1 and CDR2: SNHLY, FYNNEI. The CDR3 nucleotides read TGTGCCAGCAACGGGGGAGCGGGGGATGACGAGCAGTACTTC. The encoded protein is CASNGGAGDDEQYF.

The rearrangement links TRBV5-6 to TRBJ2-1, with D perhaps matching TRBD2 (5 bases). Germline values: CDR1 SGHDT, CDR2 YYEEEE. The CDR3 length is 17 residues. V lost 4 bases and J lost 5, with 22 bases in between. CDR3 loop: CASSPKLGSTADNEQFF. The CDR3 region has the DNA TGTGCCAGCAGCCCCAAACTAGGCTCGACCGCTGACAATGAGCAGTTCTTC.

The chain recombines TRBV7-9 with TRBJ2-3, with 15 bases fitting TRBD2. Germline lookup yields CDR1 SEHNR and CDR2 FQNEAQ (reference sequence). This CDR3 contains 18 residues. V gave up 5 bases and J gave up 3 bases; unmatched junction bases: 9. The CDR3 nucleotides read TGTGCCAGCAGCCGCGGGACTAGCGGGAGGCCGGGGACAGATACGCAGTATTTT. The encoded protein is CASSRGTSGRPGTDTQYF.

This chain joins TRBV28 and TRBJ2-1, with D possibly matching TRBD2 (6 bases). CDR1 and CDR2 from the germline V gene are MDHEN and SYDVKM. CDR3 size: 14 residues. V was trimmed by 9 bases and J by 8 bases, leaving 20 bases between them. CDR3 protein: CASMLAGSTHEQFF. The DNA for the CDR3 is TGTGCCAGTATGTTGGCGGGATCCACTCATGAGCAGTTCTTC.

CDR3: CATKGGSPGKYF. The CDR3 DNA follows: TGTGCCACCAAGGGGGGCTCTCCAGGAAAGTACTTC. The chain employs TRBV6-5 and TRBJ2-7, with D perhaps given as TRBD1 or TRBD2 (6 bases each). CDR1 is MNHEY, CDR2 SVGAGI, per germline. Trimming removed 10 bases from V and 11 bases from J, with 21 bases in between. The CDR3 is made up of 12 amino acids.

The V call is TRBV19, the J call TRBJ2-5; 7 nucleotides match TRBD1. With V trimmed by 5 bases and J by 0 bases, 3 bases remained unmatched. The CDR3 spans 14 residues. CDR1 and CDR2 from the germline V gene are LNHDA and SQIVND (reference sequence). The CDR3 sequence: CASSSTGNQETQYF. CDR3 nucleotides: TGTGCCAGTAGTTCGACAGGGAACCAAGAGACCCAGTACTTC. The entire variable domain, with the rest obtained from reference TRBV19 and TRBJ2-5, is as follows: DGGITQSPKYLFRKEGQNVTLSCEQNLNHDAMYWYRQDPGQGLRLIYYSQIVNDFQKGDIAEGYSVSREKKESFPLTVTSAQKNPTAFYLCASSSTGNQETQYFGPGTRLLVL.

The chain uses TRBV7-8 and TRBJ2-5, with a possible D match to TRBD2 (6 bases). Trimming stripped 5 bases from V and 5 bases from J, with 21 bases between. The V gene's germline CDR1 is SGHVS and CDR2 FQNEAQ. This CDR3 is built from 16 residues. For the CDR3, the DNA is TGTGCCAGCAGCCGATATGCGGGACCACTTATGGAGACCCAGTACTTC. Encoded protein: CASSRYAGPLMETQYF.

The chain links TRBV19 to TRBJ1-1; tentatively, D is TRBD1 (6 bases). CDR1 and CDR2 (germline): LNHDA, SQIVND (reference sequence). CDR3 length: 13 amino acids. V dropped 4 bases and J dropped 4 bases, with 10 bases sitting between them. CDR3: CASSTTGTTEAFF. Written as DNA, the CDR3 is TGTGCCAGTAGTACAACAGGGACCACTGAAGCTTTCTTT.

The rearrangement uses TRBV2 and TRBJ2-2; no firm D call. The germline V gene encodes CDR1 SNHLY and CDR2 FYNNEI. The CDR3 consists of 13 residues. The V and J ends lost 4 bases and 6 bases respectively, with 9 bases between them. The CDR3 loop is CASSAANSGELFF. Written as DNA, the CDR3 is TGTGCCAGCAGTGCGGCCAATTCCGGGGAGCTGTTTTTT.